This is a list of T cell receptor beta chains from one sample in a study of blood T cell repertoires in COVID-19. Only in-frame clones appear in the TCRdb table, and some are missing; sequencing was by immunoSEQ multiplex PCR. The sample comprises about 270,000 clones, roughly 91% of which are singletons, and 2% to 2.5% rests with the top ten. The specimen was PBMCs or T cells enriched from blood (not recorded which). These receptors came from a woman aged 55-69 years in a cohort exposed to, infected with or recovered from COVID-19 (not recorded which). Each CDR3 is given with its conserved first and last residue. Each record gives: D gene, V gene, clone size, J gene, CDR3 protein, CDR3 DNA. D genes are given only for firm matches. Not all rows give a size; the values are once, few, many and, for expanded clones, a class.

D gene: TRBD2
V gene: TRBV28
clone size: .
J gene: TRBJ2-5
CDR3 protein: CACGGLGETQYF
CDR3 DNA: TGTGCTTGCGGGGGTTTGGGAGAGACCCAGTACTTC

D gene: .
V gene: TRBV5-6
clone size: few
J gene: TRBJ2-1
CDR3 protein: CASSFPSGDNEQFF
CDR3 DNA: TGTGCCAGCAGCTTCCCCTCGGGTGACAATGAGCAGTTCTTC

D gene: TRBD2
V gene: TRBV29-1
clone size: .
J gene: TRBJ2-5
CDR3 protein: CSVGEREAWETQYF
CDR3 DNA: TGCAGCGTTGGGGAGCGGGAGGCGTGGGAGACCCAGTACTTC

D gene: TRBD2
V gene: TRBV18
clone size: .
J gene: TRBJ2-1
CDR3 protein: CASSPISGKGDEQFF
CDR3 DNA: TGTGCCAGCTCACCAATTAGCGGGAAGGGGGATGAGCAGTTCTTC

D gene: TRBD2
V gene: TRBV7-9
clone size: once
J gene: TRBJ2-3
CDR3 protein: CASSFSSGSRSDTQYF
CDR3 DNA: TGTGCCAGCAGCTTTTCTAGCGGGAGTAGATCAGATACGCAGTATTTT

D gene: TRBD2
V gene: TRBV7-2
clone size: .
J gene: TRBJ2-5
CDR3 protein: CASSPGGGRTAETQYF
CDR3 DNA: TGTGCCAGCAGCCCCGGCGGCGGGAGGACTGCTGAGACCCAGTACTTC

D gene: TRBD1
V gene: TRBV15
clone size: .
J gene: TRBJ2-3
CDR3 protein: CATSSATGGVGTDTQYF
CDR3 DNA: TGTGCCACCAGCAGTGCGACAGGGGGAGTAGGCACAGATACGCAGTATTTT

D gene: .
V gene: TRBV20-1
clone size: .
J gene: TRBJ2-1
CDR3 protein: CSAPRGEPQFF
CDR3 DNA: TGCAGTGCTCCTCGCGGCGAACCGCAGTTCTTC

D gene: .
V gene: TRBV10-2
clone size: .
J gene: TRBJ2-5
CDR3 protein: CASSDGLLQETQYF
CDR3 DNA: TGCGCCAGCAGTGACGGACTACTCCAAGAGACCCAGTACTTC

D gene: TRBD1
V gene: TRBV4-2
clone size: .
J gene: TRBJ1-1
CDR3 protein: CASSQRTGTNTEAFF
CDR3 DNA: TGTGCCAGCAGCCAGAGGACAGGGACTAACACTGAAGCTTTCTTT

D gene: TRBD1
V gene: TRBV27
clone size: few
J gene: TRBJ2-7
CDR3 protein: CASSLGTVYEQYF
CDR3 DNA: TGTGCCAGCAGCTTGGGGACAGTCTACGAGCAGTACTTC

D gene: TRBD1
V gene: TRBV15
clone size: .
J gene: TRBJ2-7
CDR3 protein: CATSSNRGYEQYF
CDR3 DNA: TGTGCCACCAGCAGTAACAGGGGCTACGAGCAGTACTTC

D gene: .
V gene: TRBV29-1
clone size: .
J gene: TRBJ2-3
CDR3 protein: CSVETGKYTQYF
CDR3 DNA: TGCAGCGTCGAGACAGGAAAATATACGCAGTATTTT

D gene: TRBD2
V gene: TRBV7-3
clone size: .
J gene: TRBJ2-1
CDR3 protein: CASSLSFSGSSYNEQFF
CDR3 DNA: TGTGCCAGCAGCCTATCTTTTAGCGGGAGCTCCTACAATGAGCAGTTCTTC

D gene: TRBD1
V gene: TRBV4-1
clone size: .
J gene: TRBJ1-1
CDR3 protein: CASSQEQGAGTEAFF
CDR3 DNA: TGCGCCAGCAGCCAGGAACAGGGGGCGGGCACTGAAGCTTTCTTT

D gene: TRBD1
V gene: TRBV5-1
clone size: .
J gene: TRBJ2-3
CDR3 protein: CASSPGTGASTDTQYF
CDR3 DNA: TGCGCCAGCAGCCCGGGGACAGGGGCTAGCACAGATACGCAGTATTTT

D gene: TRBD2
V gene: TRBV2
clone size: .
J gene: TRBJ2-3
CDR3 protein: CASSVRLAEGTDTQYF
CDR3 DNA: TGTGCCAGCAGTGTGCGGCTAGCGGAAGGCACAGATACGCAGTATTTT

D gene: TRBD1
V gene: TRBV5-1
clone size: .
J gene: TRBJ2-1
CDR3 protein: CASSLGQGAYNEQFF
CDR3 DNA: TGCGCCAGCAGCTTGGGACAGGGGGCCTACAATGAGCAGTTCTTC

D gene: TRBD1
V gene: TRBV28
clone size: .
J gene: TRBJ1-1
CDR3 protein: CASSLPGTVTEAFF
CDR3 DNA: TGTGCCAGCAGTTTACCCGGGACAGTCACTGAAGCTTTCTTT

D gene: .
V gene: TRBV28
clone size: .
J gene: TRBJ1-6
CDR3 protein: CASSEPRQTSSYNSPLHF
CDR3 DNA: TGTGCCAGCAGCGAACCCCGACAGACGAGCTCCTATAATTCACCCCTCCACTTT

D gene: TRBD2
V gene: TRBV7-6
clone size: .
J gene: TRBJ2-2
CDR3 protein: CASSLQGGRGTGELFF
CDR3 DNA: TGTGCCAGCAGCTTGCAAGGCGGGAGAGGCACCGGGGAGCTGTTTTTT

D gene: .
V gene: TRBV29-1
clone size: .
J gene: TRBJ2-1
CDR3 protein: CSVLLLSYNEQFF
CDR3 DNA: TGCAGCGTTCTATTACTCTCCTACAATGAGCAGTTCTTC

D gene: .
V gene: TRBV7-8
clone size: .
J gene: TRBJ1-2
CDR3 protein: CASSSQGNYGYTF
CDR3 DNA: TGTGCCAGCAGCTCGCAGGGAAACTATGGCTACACCTTC

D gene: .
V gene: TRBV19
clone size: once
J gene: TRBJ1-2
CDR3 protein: CASSQVRGSNYGYTF
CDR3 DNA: TGTGCCAGTAGTCAAGTGAGGGGGTCCAACTATGGCTACACCTTC

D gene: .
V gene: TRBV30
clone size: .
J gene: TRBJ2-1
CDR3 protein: CAWSSAGYNEQFF
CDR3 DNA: TGTGCCTGGAGTTCGGCGGGTTACAATGAGCAGTTCTTC